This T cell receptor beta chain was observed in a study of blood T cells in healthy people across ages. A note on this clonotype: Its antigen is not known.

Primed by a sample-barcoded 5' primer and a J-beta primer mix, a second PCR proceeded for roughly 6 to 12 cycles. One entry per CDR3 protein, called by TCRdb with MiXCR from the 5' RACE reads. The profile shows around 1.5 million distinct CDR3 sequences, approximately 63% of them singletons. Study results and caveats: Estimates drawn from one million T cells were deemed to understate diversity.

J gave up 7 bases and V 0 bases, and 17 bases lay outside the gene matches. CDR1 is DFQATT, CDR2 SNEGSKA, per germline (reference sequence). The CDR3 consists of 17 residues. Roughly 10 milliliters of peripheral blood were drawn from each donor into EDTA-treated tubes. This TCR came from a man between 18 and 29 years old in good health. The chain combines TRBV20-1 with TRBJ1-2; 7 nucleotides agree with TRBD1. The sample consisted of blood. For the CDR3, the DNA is TGCAGTGCTAGAGATTCTTTAGGGGACAGCCGCCGTAGTGGCTACACCTTC. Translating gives CSARDSLGDSRRSGYTF.